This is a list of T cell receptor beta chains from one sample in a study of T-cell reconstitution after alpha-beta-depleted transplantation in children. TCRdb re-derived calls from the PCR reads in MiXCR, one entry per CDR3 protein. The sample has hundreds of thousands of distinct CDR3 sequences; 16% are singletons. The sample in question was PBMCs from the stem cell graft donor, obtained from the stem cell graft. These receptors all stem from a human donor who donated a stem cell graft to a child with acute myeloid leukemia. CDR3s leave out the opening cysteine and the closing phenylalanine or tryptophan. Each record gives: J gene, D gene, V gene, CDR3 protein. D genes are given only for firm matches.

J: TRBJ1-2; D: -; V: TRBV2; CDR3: ASAREVYGYT
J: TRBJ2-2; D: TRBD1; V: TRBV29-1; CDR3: SVDTGANTGELF
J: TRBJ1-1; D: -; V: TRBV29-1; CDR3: SVEGAGPEAF
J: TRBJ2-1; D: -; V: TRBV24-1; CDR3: ATSDLRGGESNEQF
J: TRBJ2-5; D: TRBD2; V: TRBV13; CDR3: ASFISGGYQETQY
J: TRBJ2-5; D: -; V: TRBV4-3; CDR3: ASSQDEGLQETQY
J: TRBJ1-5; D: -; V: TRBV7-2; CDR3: ASSRAIGVNQPQH
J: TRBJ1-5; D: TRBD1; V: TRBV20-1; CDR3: SARVGDRGNQPQH
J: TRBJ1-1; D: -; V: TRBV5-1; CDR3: ASSLPAGTTPEAF
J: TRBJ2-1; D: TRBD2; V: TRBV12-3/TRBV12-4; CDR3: ASSPGLAGLRNEQF
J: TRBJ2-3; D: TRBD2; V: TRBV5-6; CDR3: ASSLALAGGPADTQY
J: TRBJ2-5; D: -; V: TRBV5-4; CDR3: ASSLGQKGRRETQY
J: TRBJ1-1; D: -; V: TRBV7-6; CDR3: ASMEGAQTI
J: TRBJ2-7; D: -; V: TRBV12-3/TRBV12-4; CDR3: ASSRTGPAYEQY
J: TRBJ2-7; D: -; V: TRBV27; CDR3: ASSLSTGDPYEQY
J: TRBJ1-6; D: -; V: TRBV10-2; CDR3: ASSTGNSPLH